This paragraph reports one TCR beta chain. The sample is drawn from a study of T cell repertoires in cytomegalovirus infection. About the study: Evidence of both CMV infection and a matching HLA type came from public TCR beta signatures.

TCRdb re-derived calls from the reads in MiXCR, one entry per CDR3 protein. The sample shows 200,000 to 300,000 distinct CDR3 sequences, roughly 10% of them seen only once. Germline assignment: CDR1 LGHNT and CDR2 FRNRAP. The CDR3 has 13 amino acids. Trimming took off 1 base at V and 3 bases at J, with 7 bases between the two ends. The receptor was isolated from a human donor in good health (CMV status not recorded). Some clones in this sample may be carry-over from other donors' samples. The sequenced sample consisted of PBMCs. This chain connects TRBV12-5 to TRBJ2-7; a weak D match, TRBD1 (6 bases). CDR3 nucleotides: TGTGCTAGTGGTTTGGGGGACAACTACGAGCAGTACTTC. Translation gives CASGLGDNYEQYF.